This TCR beta chain derives from a study of blood T cell repertoires in COVID-19. Overall study: COVID-19 samples, acute and convalescent, were from the United States, Italy and Spain. The cDNA or gDNA used as material had been derived from T cells, B-cell-depleted T cells, or PBMCs.

The germline V gene encodes CDR1 LGHDT and CDR2 YNNKEL (reference sequence). CDR3 size: 13 residues. The J segment lost 3 bases and the V segment lost 2 bases, leaving 0 bases of the junction unmatched. The authors' processing: The authors estimated nucleated cell counts from reference gene primer amplification. The method was immunoSEQ multiplex PCR; TCRdb's version includes in-frame clones alone and lacks a portion of them. For V, J and clone size, that table is used; D and trimming come from the DNA. The sample has about 140,000 clones, roughly 85% seen once. Sequences were obtained from peripheral blood. This receptor was identified in a man aged 50-59 years with acute or convalescent COVID-19. This chain connects TRBV3-1 (or the pseudogene TRBV3-2) to TRBJ2-5; TRBD1 matches 7 bases. In DNA, the CDR3 is TGTGCCAGCAGCCAAACAGGGGAAGAGACCCAGTACTTC. Translating it yields CASSQTGEETQYF.